These T cell receptor beta chains were read from a single sample in a study of shared clonotypes between healthy human individuals. Measured with immunoSEQ multiplex PCR; TCRdb has only the in-frame clones, and not every one. The sample lists roughly 2,000,000 clones; around 95% were seen once. The sample taken for sequencing was naive CD8+ T cells from PBMCs. The receptors here all came from a man aged 18 to 35 in good health. Some clones in this sample may be carry-over from other donors' samples. The CDR3 runs from the conserved cysteine through the conserved F or W. The order of the fields is CDR3 protein, V gene, D gene. A D gene is named only where the DNA matches it firmly.

CDR3: CASSTWTGGTEAFF; V: TRBV2; D: TRBD1
CDR3: CASSLDEWVETQYF; V: TRBV19; D: .
CDR3: CASSLRREARETQYF; V: TRBV7-9; D: TRBD2
CDR3: CASSFRANTEAFF; V: TRBV5-1; D: .
CDR3: CAWSPTGDNYGYTF; V: TRBV30; D: TRBD1
CDR3: CASSSLGGGTLLQETQYF; V: TRBV7-2; D: .
CDR3: CASSFAYEQYF; V: TRBV11-2; D: .
CDR3: CASSVGQEPNYGYTF; V: TRBV9; D: TRBD1
CDR3: CASSSRTGLDEQYF; V: TRBV6-5; D: TRBD1
CDR3: CASSLVAFRTDTQYF; V: TRBV5-1; D: .
CDR3: CASSEWGPSGGSSYEQYF; V: TRBV6-1; D: TRBD2
CDR3: CASSLRADHYGYTF; V: TRBV28; D: .
CDR3: CAISESGLGTTDTQYF; V: TRBV10-3; D: TRBD2
CDR3: CASSDRTRMNTEAFF; V: TRBV6-1; D: .
CDR3: CASSVAGFSYNEQFF; V: TRBV6-1; D: .